This T cell receptor beta chain stems from a study of cytomegalovirus exposure and HLA in healthy donors (dated by TCRdb to about 2017). Background for the entire study: In an earlier analysis of 450 to 750 of the donors, 276 Gb of sequence data and just under 120 million unique TCR beta sequences from approximately 180 million T cells were reported. The number of donors typed differed by locus, with 629-630 for A, B, C, DRB1 and DQB1, around 520 for DQA1, about 610 for DPA1, and around 450 for DPB1. The study aimed to test whether cataloging public T cell receptors could reveal signatures of past pathogen exposure. To predict cytomegalovirus infection status, the study brought together high-throughput TCR immunosequencing, statistical association of individual TCRs with disease status, and machine learning. All discovery cohort repertoires had been generated on a single sequencing platform. Both class I and class II loci were covered by HLA typing, at four-digit resolution. The study profiled the T cell repertoires of some 610 subjects by immunosequencing and related them to cytomegalovirus serostatus. To decide whether each TCR beta V gene segment behaved as functional or pseudogenic, an earlier analysis of over 500 of the donors relied on high-throughput TCR beta sequencing. A later analysis re-analyzed previously published TCR beta repertoires from approximately 670 donors and added high-resolution HLA genotyping to study TCR occurrence patterns. Donor age, sex, ethnicity and CMV serostatus were compiled together with the repertoire data. Of the 350 to 400 genotyped donors, over 65% fell in the genetic ancestry cluster associated with self-reported Caucasian donors. Along with the roughly 670-subject first cohort, a separate validation cohort of roughly 110 different subjects was used. About 280 gigabases of sequencing data and around 80 million unique TCR sequences made up an early release that covered under 750 HLA-typed donors. Among roughly 400 genotyped donors of the cohort, an average of roughly 230,000 unique TCR beta nucleotide sequences was sequenced per donor, of which roughly 17% were non-productive. Rather than using new phenotypic data, the later analysis identified candidate immune exposures from TCR beta sequences and from how often those sequences occurred across donors. Roughly five DR-DQ haplotypes were handled as single units for association and clustering, since linkage in the cohort was strong. In a later genetic analysis, genome-wide SNP genotypes for about three fifths of the 666 donors were used, and that subset was treated as a discovery cohort.

Study-level results and caveats: V-gene and J-gene trimming of TCR beta chains was associated with a missense DCLRE1C variant in a later genetic analysis, and the association was replicated in an independent cohort. A further reported finding was that TCR beta sequences accurately predicted the HLA-A and HLA-B alleles for most subjects in the first cohort. A later analysis found that HLA-associated TCR beta chains were more clonally expanded and had lower generation probabilities than equally common non-associated chains. The study gave a list of some 150 TCR beta chains associated with cytomegalovirus. At a false discovery rate of 0.05, a later analysis linked 16,951 TCR beta sequences to specific HLA alleles. Fewer than 20 rarely observed V segments, including chromosome 9 orphons, were excluded from the earlier analysis of about 610 of the donors because counts were too low. According to a later analysis, TCR association rates differed among HLA loci, with DRB1 alleles showing the most associated TCRs and HLA-C alleles showing the fewest. CMV serostatus was the only immune exposure information available for the cohort. HLA typing was unavailable for some donors at each locus, so association tests used only the typed subset. When HLA alleles, especially DR and DQ, strongly co-occurred, TCR associations were difficult to assign to individual alleles. Across donors, most TCR sequences were observed very rarely, whereas some public TCRs were present in many individuals. According to a later analysis, most CMV-associated TCR beta chains appeared to be HLA-restricted, and the HLA associations seemed to be driven largely by CMV exposure. A group of highly shared sequence variants was considered likely to be a technical artifact of the sequencing pipeline. Three of the identified cytomegalovirus-associated TCR beta chains were confirmed in vitro to be specific for cytomegalovirus antigens. A later analysis reported that several top co-occurrence clusters appeared linked to parvovirus B19, influenza, CMV and Epstein-Barr virus. The cohort was sequenced for TCR beta chains only, and without alpha or paired-chain data the features that could be detected were limited. Sequencing depth was assumed to be roughly uniform across donors in the presence/absence analyses, though that assumption may not hold. The classifier was reported to diagnose cytomegalovirus status with high specificity and sensitivity in both the original and validation cohorts. In a later genetic analysis, fewer N-insertions in productive TCRs were reported among donors in an Asian-associated ancestry cluster than the roughly 640-donor mean. An earlier analysis of approximately 570 of the donors showed that most TCR beta V segments appeared in productive rearrangements either about 87% or about 30% of the time, which broadly matched IMGT annotations. Because the 87-base-pair reads could not distinguish some IMGT-functional V segments, including TRBV6-2 and TRBV6-3, those segments were excluded. The authors suggested that the approach could potentially be extended to other disease states and immunological phenotypes. Linkage disequilibrium might explain the correlated functional status among segregating V segments, but an unknown experimental factor could not be excluded.

The CDR3 holds 12 amino acids from the cysteine to the phenylalanine. Here the CDR3 DNA is all that survives: 36 bases in frame from base 1. Via the germline V gene, CDR1 is MNHEY and CDR2 SVGAGI. V was cut back by 6 bases and J by 7 bases, leaving a gap of 10 bases between them. In total, 630 or so healthy bone marrow donors made up the cohort. At the time of sampling, every cohort member was nominally healthy, though immune exposures that went unrecorded were likely present. The donor tested CMV seronegative, placing the donor among the roughly 350 seronegative members of the cohort. Each donor provided a peripheral blood sample, and peripheral blood mononuclear cells were used for TCR beta sequencing. Genomic DNA was extracted from the blood cell samples with the Qiagen DNeasy Blood Extraction Kit. Turning to this clone: Which antigen it targets is not known.

Receptor amplification or capture employed the immunoSEQ multiplex PCR assay. For the multiplex PCR, a mixture combining 60 forward primers for TCR Vbeta segments and 13 reverse primers for TCR Jbeta segments was used. Amplification of the CDR3 region of rearranged TCR beta genes was performed with a multiplex PCR assay on genomic DNA. On the Illumina HiSeq System, the amplified TCR beta libraries were sequenced as 87-base-pair reads. For the original study's pipeline: Across the 666 repertoires, a later analysis counted 60 million to 90 million unique TCR beta chains, some 11 million of which were shared by at least two donors. To remove PCR and sequencing errors, raw reads were error-corrected and collapsed into unique sequences using a nearest-neighbor algorithm that merged closely related sequences. To assign V, D and J gene segments, CDR3 sequences were aligned to IMGT reference sequences. For a sequence to be retained, a match of at least six nucleotides was required to both a V gene segment and a J gene segment. Rearrangements were classified as productive when the CDR3 lacked stop codons and remained in frame with V and J, and all other rearrangements were classified as non-productive. CDR3 was defined by IMGT convention, running from the second conserved V-encoded cysteine to the conserved J-encoded phenylalanine. The earlier analysis of 587 of the donors excluded any sequence lacking an unambiguous match to a single V gene segment. An earlier analysis of just under 600 of the donors called V segments functional above 56.7% productive rearrangements and segregating when the between-donor standard deviation exceeded 5%. To diagnose cytomegalovirus status from the catalog of TCR beta chain sequences, a statistical classification framework was built. A later analysis assigned V and J genes by comparing TCR nucleotide sequences with IMGT/GENE-DB human TR gene sequences. The TCRdist pipeline was used in a later analysis to assign CDR3 sequences and most-parsimonious VDJ recombination scenarios. In a later analysis, each TCR beta chain was defined by its CDR3 amino acid sequence together with its V-gene family, and reads without a unique V-gene family were excluded. In a later analysis, around 650 highly shared, low-generation-probability nucleotide sequences were removed to address suspected cross-contamination and a sequencing artifact. In a later analysis, a clonal expansion index for each public chain was calculated from normalized within-repertoire ranks of inferred template counts. A later analysis computed generation probabilities with a VDJ recombination model fitted to out-of-frame rearrangements, and checked the results against IGoR. In a later analysis, TCR-TCR, TCR-HLA and TCR-CMV co-occurrence was scored with hypergeometric tests, and a repertoire-size bias correction was applied to TCR pairs. False discovery rates were estimated in a later analysis by permuting HLA or CMV assignments 20 times. In a later analysis, co-occurring TCRs were grouped using DBSCAN, with TCRdist sequence similarity added in when clustering inside HLA-allele-positive subsets. For co-occurrence clustering, repertoires with fewer than 30,000 or more than 120,000 public chains were excluded, along with several repertoires with anomalous nucleotide sharing. TCRdb holds this immuneACCESS table with in-frame rearrangements only. Some clones are missing; in checked studies, unresolved V genes explain under half, and the rest has no known cause. The V and J calls and clone size come from that table; D and trimming were worked out from the DNA. The record for this sample contains tens of thousands of clones. Less than 4% of the sample belongs to the ten largest clones.

This TCR derives from a woman younger than 35 in good health and CMV-seronegative. The sequencing sample was made of PBMCs. This chain joins TRBV6-5 to TRBJ2-1, with a weak D call of TRBD1 (6 bases match). The nucleotides read TGTGCCAGCAGAAGGACAGTTAATGAGCAGTTCTTC. Its amino acids are CASRRTVNEQFF.